The clone carrying this T cell receptor beta chain turned up a few times. Its antigen is not known. Time point of the sample: healthy volunteer bleed at 2 weeks. Extraction yielded total RNA from whole blood (unfractionated). The sample is drawn from a study of human T cells and chemical hapten exposure. Study-wide background: TCR yields per sample varied mostly from small pooled library volume differences. Study-wide findings and caveats: TCRs exceeding a frequency of 1 in 1000 stayed unchanged under DPC sensitization.

This CDR3 is built from 15 residues. The V and J ends lost 6 bases and 0 bases respectively, with 14 bases between them. Individual cDNA molecules each carried unique molecular identifiers attached by the library. As handled by the study authors: Sample TCR totals centred on a median of about 100,000, ranging about 23,224 to 700,000. TCRdb fed the RACE reads into MiXCR, producing one record per CDR3 protein. These V and J calls are TCRdb output, not the study's own analysis. The sample contains approximately 90,000 distinct CDR3 sequences, approximately 8.2% of which appear only once. The genes are TRBV12-3 or TRBV12-4 and TRBJ1-2, with D possibly being TRBD1 (5 bases). This clonotype originated in a female donor in good health. Some clones in this sample may be carry-over from other donors' samples. Sequenced input: whole blood. The CDR3 DNA reads TGTGCCAGCAGCAGGTCCGGGGCCCCTAACTATGGCTACACCTTC. This translates into CASSRSGAPNYGYTF.